This TCR beta chain was identified during a study of cytomegalovirus exposure and HLA in healthy donors. The CDR3 totals 15 residues. The germline V gene encodes CDR1 SQVTM and CDR2 ANQGSEA. V lost 4 bases to trimming and J lost 1 base, with 14 bases between them. 13 Jbeta primers and 60 Vbeta primers were used for the PCR. Method: immunoSEQ multiplex PCR; TCRdb's copy keeps in-frame clones and lacks some. The table records approximately 140,000 clones, 65% to 90% of them present only once. This clonotype was obtained from a girl aged 2 to 10 in good health and CMV-seronegative. The chain links TRBV29-1 to TRBJ2-1; D gene unclear. Sequencing was carried out using PBMCs. The CDR3 is CSVGALGLSYNEQFF. CDR3 coding DNA: TGCAGCGTTGGGGCCTTGGGTCTTTCCTACAATGAGCAGTTCTTC.